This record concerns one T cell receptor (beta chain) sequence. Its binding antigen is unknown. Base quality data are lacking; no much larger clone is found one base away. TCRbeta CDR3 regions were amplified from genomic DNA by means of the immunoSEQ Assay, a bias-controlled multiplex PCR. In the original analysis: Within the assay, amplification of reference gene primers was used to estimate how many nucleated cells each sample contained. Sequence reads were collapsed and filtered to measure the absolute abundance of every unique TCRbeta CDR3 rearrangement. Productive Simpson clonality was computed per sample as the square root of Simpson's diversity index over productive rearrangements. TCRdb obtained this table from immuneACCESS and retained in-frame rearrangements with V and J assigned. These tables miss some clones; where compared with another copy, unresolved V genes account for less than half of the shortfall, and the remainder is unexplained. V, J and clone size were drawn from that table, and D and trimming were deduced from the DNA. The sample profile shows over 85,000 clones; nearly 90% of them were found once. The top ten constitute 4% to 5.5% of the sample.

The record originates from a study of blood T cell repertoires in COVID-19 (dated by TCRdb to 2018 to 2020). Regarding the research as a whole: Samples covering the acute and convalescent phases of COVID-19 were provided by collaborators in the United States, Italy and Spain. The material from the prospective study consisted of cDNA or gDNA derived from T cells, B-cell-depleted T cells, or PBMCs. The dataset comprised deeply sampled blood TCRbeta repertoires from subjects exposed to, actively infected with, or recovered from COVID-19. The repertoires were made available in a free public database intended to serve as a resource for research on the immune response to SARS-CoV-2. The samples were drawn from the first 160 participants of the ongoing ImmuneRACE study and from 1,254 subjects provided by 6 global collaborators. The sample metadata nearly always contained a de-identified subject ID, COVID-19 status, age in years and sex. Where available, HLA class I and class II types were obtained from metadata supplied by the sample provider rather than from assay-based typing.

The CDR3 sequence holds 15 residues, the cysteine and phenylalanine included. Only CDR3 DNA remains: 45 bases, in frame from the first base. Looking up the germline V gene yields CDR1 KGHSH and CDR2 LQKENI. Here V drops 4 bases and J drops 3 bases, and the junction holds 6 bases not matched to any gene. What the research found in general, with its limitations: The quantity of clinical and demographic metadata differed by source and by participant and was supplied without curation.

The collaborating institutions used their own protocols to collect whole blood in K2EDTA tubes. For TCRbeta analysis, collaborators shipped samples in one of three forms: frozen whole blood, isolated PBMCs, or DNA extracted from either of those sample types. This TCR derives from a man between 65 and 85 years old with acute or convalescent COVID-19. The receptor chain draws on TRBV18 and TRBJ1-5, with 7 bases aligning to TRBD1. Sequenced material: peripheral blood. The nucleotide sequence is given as TGTGCCAGCTCACTCACAGGGGCGGACAATCAGCCCCAGCATTTT. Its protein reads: CASSLTGADNQPQHF.